Listed below are T cell receptor beta chains from one sample, sequenced in a study of cytomegalovirus exposure and HLA in healthy donors. TCRdb's copy holds only in-frame clones and misses some; the assay was immunoSEQ multiplex PCR. Of 180,000 or so clones in the sample, about four fifths were seen once. The sequencing sample was made of PBMCs. The receptors originated from a woman aged 18-29 years in good health and CMV-seropositive. CDR3s include the opening cysteine and the closing phenylalanine or tryptophan. Fields, in order: V gene, CDR3 length, J gene, CDR3 protein.

TRBV29-1	13	TRBJ2-7	CSVQGQGSYEQYF
TRBV7-9	16	TRBJ1-1	CASSPFDREGNTEAFF
TRBV5-1	14	TRBJ1-6	CASSLGPPDTPLHF
TRBV4-1	15	TRBJ1-1	CASSQAGTLNTEAFF
TRBV5-1	15	TRBJ1-3	CASSYRDRGSDTIYF
TRBV6-5	15	TRBJ2-1	CASSYRGGALNEQFF
TRBV7-2	14	TRBJ1-5	CASSAGTGVQPQHF
TRBV7-9	15	TRBJ1-1	CASSYPGQGDTEAFF
TRBV5-6	16	TRBJ1-2	CASSREGQTLDYGYTF
TRBV10-3	14	TRBJ1-4	CAISRSGNNEKLFF
TRBV5-1	14	TRBJ2-7	CASSLSRSRDEQYF
TRBV19	15	TRBJ1-4	CASGPGWETNEKLFF
TRBV7-8	17	TRBJ2-4	CASSLGWLGDSQNIQYF
TRBV7-3	14	TRBJ2-1	CASSLQAGVNEQFF
TRBV7-2	12	TRBJ2-7	CASSLVSYEQYF
TRBV4-2	14	TRBJ2-7	CASSQDYYSYEQYF
TRBV27	14	TRBJ2-5	CASSLAGSQETQYF
TRBV9	16	TRBJ1-6	CASSVGSGQDNSPLHF
TRBV13	14	TRBJ2-7	CASSSSGGDYEQYF
TRBV7-9	14	TRBJ1-6	CASSQNSYNSPLHF
TRBV29-1	12	TRBJ2-1	CSVGVAGGEQFF
TRBV7-2	17	TRBJ1-1	CASSLDREDFWDTEAFF
TRBV5-1	14	TRBJ2-3	CASSQTSGGDTQYF
TRBV13	15	TRBJ2-5	CASSLGRGIQETQYF
TRBV2	13	TRBJ2-3	CASGRGGTDTQYF
TRBV29-1	14	TRBJ1-2	CSVTGQGVPYGYTF
TRBV11-2	16	TRBJ2-5	CASSSPAGGPKETQYF
TRBV13	15	TRBJ2-7	CASSRGRDRAYEQYF
TRBV4-2	20	TRBJ2-3	CASSRRTSGGTPAPLDTQYF
TRBV28	16	TRBJ1-1	CASSSQTGAGDTEAFF
TRBV6-5	15	TRBJ1-4	CASSRQMATNEKLFF
TRBV9	19	TRBJ2-1	CASSFRLAGETSSYNEQFF
TRBV6-1	15	TRBJ1-5	CASTQTRAAGQPQHF